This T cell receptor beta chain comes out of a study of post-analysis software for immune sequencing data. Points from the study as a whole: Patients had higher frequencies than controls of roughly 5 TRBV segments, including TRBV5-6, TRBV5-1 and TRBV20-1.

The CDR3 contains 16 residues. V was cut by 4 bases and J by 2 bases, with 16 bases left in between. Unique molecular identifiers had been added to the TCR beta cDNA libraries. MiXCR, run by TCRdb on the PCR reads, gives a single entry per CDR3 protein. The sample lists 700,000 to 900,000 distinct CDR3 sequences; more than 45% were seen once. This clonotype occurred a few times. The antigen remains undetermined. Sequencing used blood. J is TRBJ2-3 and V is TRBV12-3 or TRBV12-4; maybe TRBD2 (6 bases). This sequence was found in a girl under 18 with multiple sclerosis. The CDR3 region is CASSSLAVGPTDTQYF. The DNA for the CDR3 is TGTGCCAGCAGTTCTTTAGCGGTCGGGCCCACAGATACGCAGTATTTT.